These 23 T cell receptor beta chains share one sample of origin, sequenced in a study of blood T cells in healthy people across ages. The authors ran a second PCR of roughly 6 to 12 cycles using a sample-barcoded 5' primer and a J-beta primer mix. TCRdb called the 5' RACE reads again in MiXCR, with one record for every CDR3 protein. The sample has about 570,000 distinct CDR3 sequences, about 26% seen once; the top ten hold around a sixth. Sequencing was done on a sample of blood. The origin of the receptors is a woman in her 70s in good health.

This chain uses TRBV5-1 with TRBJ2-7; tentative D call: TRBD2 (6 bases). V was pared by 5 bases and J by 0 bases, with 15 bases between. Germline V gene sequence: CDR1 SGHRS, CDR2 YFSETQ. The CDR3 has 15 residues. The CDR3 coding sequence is TGCGCCAGCAGTTCCGGGACTTTAAGCTCCTACGAGCAGTACTTC. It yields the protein CASSSGTLSSYEQYF.

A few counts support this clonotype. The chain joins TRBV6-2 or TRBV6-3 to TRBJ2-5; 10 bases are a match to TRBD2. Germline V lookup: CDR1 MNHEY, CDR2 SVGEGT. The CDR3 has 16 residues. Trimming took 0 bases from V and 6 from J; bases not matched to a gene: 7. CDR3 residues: CASSYSGAGGQKTQYF. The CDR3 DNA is TGTGCCAGCAGTTACTCAGGAGCGGGGGGGCAGAAGACCCAGTACTTC.

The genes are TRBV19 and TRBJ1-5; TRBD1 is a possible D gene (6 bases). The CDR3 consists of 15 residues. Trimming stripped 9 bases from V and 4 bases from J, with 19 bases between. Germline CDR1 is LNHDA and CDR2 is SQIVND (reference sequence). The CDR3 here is CASRDQGRGNQPQHF. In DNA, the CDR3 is TGTGCCAGCCGAGATCAGGGGCGGGGGAATCAGCCCCAGCATTTT.

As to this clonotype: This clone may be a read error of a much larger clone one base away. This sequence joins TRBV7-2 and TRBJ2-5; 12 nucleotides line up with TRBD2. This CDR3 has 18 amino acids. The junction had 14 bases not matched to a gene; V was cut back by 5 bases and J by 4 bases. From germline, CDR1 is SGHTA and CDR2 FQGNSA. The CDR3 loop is CASSPRASGGVGRETQYF. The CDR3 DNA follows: TGTGCCAGCAGCCCCAGGGCTAGCGGGGGGGTTGGTAGAGAGACCCAGTACTTC.

The CDR3 nucleotides are TGTGCCAGCAGCTTAGTACCAGCCATCTATGGCTACACCTTC. This encodes CASSLVPAIYGYTF. The chain is built from TRBV11-3 and TRBJ1-2; D is ambiguous. V was cut by 1 base and J by 4 bases, with 10 bases left in between. CDR1 is SGHNT and CDR2 is YENEEA in the germline V gene. The CDR3 extends over 14 amino acids.

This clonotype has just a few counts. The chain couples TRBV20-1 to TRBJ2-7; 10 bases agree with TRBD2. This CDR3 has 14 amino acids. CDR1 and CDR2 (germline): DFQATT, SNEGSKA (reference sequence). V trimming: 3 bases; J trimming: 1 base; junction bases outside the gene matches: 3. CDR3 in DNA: TGCAGTGCTAGTCTAGCGGGGGCTTCCTACGAGCAGTACTTC. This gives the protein CSASLAGASYEQYF.

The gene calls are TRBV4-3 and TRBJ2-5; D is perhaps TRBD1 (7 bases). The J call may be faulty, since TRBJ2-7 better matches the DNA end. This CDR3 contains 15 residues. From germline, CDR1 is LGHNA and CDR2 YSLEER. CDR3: CASSQEGGQLYEQYF. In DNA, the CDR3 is TGCGCCAGCAGCCAAGAGGGGGGACAGCTCTACGAGCAGTACTTC.

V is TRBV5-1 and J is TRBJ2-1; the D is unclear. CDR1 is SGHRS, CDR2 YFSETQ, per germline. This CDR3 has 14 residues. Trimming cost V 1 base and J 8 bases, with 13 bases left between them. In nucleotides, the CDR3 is TGCGCCAGCAGCTTGTCAAGCTTAAGGGATGAGCAGTTCTTC. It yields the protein CASSLSSLRDEQFF.

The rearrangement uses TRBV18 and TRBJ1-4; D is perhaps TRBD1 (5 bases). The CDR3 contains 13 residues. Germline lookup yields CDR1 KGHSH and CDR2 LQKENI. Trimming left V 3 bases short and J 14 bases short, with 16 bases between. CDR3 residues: CASSPGLREGLFF. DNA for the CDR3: TGTGCCAGCTCACCCGGTCTCCGGGAGGGGCTGTTTTTT.

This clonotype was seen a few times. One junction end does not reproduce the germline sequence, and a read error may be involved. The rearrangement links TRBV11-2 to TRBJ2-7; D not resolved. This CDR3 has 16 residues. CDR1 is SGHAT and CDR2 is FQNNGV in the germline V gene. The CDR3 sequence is CASSFGPQITLYEQHF. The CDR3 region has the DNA TGTGCCAGCAGCTTCGGGCCCCAGATTACACTCTACGAGCAGCACTTC.

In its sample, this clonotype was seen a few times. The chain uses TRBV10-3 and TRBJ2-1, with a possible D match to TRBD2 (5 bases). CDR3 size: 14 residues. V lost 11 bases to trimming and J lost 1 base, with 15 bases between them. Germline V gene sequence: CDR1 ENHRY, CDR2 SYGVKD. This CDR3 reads CALSRGPSYNEQFF. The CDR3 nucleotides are TGTGCCTTATCACGAGGGCCGTCCTACAATGAGCAGTTCTTC.

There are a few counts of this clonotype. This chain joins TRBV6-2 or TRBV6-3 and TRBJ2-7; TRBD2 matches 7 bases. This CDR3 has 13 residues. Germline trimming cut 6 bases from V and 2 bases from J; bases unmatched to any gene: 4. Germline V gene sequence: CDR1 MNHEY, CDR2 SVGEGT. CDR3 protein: CASRAGPPYEQYF. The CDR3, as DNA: TGTGCCAGCAGAGCGGGGCCCCCCTACGAGCAGTACTTC.

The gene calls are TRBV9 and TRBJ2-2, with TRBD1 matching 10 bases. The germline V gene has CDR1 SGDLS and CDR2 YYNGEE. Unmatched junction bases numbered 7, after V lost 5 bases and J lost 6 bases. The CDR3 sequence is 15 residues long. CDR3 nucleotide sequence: TGTGCCAGCAGTCGAACCGGACAGGGGGCCGGGGAGCTGTTTTTT. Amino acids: CASSRTGQGAGELFF.

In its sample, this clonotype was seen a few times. Written as DNA, the CDR3 is TGTGCCAGCAGCTCTGGGGGGGGCCGATACGAGCAGTACTTC. Its protein is CASSSGGGRYEQYF. This chain links TRBV7-2 with TRBJ2-7; perhaps TRBD2 as D (7 bases). V gave up 4 bases and J gave up 4 bases, with 14 bases separating them. The CDR3 is made up of 14 amino acids. CDR1 is SGHTA, CDR2 FQGNSA, per germline.

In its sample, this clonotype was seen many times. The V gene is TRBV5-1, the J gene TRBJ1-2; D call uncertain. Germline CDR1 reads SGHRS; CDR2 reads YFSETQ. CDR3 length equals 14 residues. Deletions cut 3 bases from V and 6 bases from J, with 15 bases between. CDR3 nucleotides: TGCGCCAGCAGCTGGATTGGGGTTCCCAATGGCTACACCTTC. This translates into CASSWIGVPNGYTF.

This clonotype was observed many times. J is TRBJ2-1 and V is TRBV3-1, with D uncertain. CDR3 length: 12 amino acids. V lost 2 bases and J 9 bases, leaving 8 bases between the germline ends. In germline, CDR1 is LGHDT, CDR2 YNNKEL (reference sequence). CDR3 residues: CASSQRTREQFF. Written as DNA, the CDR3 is TGTGCCAGCAGCCAACGGACGCGTGAGCAGTTCTTC.

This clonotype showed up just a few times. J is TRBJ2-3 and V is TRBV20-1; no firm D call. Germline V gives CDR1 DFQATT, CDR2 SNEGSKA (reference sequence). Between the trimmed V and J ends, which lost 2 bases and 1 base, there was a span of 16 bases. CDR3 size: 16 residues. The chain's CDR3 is CSARISSGSGTDTQYF. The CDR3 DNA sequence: TGCAGTGCTAGAATTTCAAGTGGGTCCGGCACAGATACGCAGTATTTT.

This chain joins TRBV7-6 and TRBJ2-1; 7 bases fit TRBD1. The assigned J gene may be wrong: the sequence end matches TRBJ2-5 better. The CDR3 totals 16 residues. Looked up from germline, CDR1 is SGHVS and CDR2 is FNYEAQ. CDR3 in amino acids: CASSRTGTAPGETQYF. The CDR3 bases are TGTGCCAGCAGCCGGACCGGGACAGCGCCCGGGGAGACCCAGTACTTC.

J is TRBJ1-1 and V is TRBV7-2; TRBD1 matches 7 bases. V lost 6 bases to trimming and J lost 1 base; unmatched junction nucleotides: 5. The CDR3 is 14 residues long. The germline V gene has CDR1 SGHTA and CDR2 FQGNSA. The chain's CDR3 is CASRSQGGNTEAFF. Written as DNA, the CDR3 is TGTGCCAGCAGATCTCAGGGGGGGAACACTGAAGCTTTCTTT.

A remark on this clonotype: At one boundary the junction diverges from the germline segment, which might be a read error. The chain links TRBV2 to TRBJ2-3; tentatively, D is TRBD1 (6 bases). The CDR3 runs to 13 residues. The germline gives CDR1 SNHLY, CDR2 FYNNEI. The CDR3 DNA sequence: TGTGCCAGCAGTAAAGCAGGGGAGGATACGCAGTATTTT. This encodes CASSKAGEDTQYF.

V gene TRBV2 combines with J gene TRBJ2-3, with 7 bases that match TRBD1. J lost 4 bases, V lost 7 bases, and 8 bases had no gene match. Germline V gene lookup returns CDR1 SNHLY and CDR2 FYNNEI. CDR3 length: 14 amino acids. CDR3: CASIAAGGPDTQYF. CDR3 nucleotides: TGTGCCAGCATCGCGGCAGGGGGTCCAGATACGCAGTATTTT.

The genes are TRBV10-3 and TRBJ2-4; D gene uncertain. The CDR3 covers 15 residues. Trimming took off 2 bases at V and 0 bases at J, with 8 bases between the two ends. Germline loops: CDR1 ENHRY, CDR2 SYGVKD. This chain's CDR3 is CAISEDEVAKNIQYF. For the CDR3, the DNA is TGTGCCATCAGTGAGGATGAGGTAGCCAAAAACATTCAGTACTTC.

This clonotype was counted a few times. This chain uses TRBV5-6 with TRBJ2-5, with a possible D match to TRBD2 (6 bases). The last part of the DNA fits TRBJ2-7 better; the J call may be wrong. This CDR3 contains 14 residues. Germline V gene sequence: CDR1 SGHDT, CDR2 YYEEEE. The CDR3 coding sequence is TGTGCCAGTGCGAGGAGGGGCAGAATGAACGAGCAGTACTTC. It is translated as CASARRGRMNEQYF.